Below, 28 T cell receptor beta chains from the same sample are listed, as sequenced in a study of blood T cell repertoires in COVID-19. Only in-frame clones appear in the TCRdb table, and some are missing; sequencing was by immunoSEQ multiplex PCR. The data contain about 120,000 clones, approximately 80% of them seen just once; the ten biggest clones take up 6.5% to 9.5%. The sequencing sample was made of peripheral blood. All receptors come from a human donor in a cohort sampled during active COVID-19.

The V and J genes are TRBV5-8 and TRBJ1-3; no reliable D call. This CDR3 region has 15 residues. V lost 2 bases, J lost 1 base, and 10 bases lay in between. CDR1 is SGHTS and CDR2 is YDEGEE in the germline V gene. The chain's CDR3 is CASSFGIESGNTIYF. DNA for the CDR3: TGTGCCAGCAGCTTCGGGATTGAGTCTGGAAACACCATATATTTT.

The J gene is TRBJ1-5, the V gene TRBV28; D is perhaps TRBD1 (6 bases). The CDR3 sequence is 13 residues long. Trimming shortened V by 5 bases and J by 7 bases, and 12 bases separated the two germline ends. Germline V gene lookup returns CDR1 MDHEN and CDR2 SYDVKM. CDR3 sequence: CASSDPGEQPQHF. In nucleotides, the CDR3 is TGTGCCAGCAGTGATCCAGGGGAACAGCCCCAGCATTTT.

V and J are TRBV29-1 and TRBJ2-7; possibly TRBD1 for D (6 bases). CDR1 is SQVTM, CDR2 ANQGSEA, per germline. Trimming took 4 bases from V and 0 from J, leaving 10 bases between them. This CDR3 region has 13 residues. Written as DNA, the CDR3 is TGCAGCGTTGCCCGGGACAACTCCTACGAGCAGTACTTC. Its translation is CSVARDNSYEQYF.

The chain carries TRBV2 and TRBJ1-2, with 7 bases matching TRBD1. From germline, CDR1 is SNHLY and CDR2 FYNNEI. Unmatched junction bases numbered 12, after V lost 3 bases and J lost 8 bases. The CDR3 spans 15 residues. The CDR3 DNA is TGTGCCAGCAGTGAGAGACAGGGTGTCTCGGGGGGCTACACCTTC. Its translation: CASSERQGVSGGYTF.

CDR3 DNA: TGTGCCAGCAGCAGAGGACTAGCGGGCACTTCGCCAGATACGCAGTATTTT. Protein: CASSRGLAGTSPDTQYF. This rearrangement joins TRBV5-4 to TRBJ2-3, with 11 bases identical to TRBD2. Germline values: CDR1 SGHNT, CDR2 YYREEE (reference sequence). V lost 4 bases to trimming and J lost 4 bases; unmatched junction nucleotides: 11. This CDR3 spans 17 amino acids.

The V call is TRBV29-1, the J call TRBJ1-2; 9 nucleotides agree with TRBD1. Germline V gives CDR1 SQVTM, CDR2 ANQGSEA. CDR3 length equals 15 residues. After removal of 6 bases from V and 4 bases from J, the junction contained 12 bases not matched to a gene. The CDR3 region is CSVQGQGSKGYGYTF. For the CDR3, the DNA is TGCAGCGTACAGGGACAGGGAAGCAAAGGCTATGGCTACACCTTC.

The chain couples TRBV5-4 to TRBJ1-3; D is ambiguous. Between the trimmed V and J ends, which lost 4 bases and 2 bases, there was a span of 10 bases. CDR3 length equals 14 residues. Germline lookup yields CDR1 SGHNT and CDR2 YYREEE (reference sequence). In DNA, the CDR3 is TGTGCCAGCAGCCCCGAGCTTCCTGGAAACACCATATATTTT. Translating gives CASSPELPGNTIYF.

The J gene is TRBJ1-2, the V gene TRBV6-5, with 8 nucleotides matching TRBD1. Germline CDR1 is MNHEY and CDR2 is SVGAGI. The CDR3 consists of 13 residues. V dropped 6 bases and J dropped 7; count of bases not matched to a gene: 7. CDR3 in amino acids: CASRSDDRGGYTF. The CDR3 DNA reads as TGTGCCAGCAGATCTGACGACAGGGGTGGCTACACCTTC.

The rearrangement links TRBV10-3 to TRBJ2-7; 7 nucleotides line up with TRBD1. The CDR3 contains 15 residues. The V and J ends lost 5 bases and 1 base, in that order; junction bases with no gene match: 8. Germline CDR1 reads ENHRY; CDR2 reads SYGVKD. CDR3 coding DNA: TGTGCCATCAGTCCCCGGGACAGCGCTTCCTACGAGCAGTACTTC. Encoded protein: CAISPRDSASYEQYF.

The CDR3 bases are TGTGCCAGCAGACCCCTGATGGACAGTAGCAATCAGCCCCAGCATTTT. Its translation is CASRPLMDSSNQPQHF. The J gene is TRBJ1-5, the V gene TRBV28, with TRBD1 as a possible D gene (6 bases). The V end was cut by 6 bases, the J end by 0 bases, with 15 bases between. Germline V lookup: CDR1 MDHEN, CDR2 SYDVKM. The CDR3 sequence is 16 residues long.

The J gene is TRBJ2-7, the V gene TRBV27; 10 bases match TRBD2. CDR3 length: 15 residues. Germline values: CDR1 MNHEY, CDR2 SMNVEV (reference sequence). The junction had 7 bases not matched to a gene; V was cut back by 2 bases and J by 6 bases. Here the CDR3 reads CASSLDPAGGVEQYF. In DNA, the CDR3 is TGTGCCAGCAGTTTAGATCCAGCGGGAGGGGTCGAGCAGTACTTC.

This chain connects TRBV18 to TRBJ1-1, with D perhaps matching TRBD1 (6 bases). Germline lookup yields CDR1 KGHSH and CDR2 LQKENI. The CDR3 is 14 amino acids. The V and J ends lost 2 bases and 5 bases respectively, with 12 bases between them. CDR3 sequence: CASSPEGVVTEAFF. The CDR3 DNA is TGTGCCAGCTCACCAGAGGGGGTGGTAACTGAAGCTTTCTTT.

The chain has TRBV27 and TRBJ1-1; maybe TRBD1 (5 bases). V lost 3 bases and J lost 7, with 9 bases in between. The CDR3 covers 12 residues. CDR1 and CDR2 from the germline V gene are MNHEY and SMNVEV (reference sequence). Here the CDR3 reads CASSFPTGEAFF. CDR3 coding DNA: TGTGCCAGCAGTTTCCCAACAGGTGAAGCTTTCTTT.

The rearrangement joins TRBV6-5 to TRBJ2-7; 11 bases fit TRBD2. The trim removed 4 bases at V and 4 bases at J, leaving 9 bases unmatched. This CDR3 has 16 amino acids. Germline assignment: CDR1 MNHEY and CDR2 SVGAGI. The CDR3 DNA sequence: TGTGCCAGCAGTTTTTCTCGACTAGCGGGACCGTACGAGCAGTACTTC. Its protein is CASSFSRLAGPYEQYF.

Written as DNA, the CDR3 is TGCAGTGCTAGTGTGGGACAGAGCCTTGGCTACACCTTC. Translation: CSASVGQSLGYTF. The chain uses TRBV20-1 and TRBJ1-2; 7 positions agree with TRBD1. The CDR3 has 13 residues. Germline V gives CDR1 DFQATT, CDR2 SNEGSKA (reference sequence). J gave up 7 bases and V 3 bases, and 8 bases lay outside the gene matches.

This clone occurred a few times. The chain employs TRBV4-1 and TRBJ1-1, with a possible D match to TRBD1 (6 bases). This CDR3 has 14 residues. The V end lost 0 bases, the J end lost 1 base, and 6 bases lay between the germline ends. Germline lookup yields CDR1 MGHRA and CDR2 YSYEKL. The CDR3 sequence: CASSQEGGNTEAFF. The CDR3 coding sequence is TGCGCCAGCAGCCAAGAAGGGGGGAACACTGAAGCTTTCTTT.

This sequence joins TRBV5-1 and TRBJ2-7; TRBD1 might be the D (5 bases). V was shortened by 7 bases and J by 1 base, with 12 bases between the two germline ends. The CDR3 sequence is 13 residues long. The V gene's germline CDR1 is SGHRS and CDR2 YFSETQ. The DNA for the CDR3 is TGCGCCAGCTGCAGTCAGGGATCCTACGAGCAGTACTTC. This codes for CASCSQGSYEQYF.

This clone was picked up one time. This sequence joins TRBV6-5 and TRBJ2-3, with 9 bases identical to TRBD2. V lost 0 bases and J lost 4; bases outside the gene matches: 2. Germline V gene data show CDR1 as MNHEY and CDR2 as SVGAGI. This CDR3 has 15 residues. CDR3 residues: CASSYSRTSADTQYF. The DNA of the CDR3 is TGTGCCAGCAGTTACTCACGGACTAGCGCAGATACGCAGTATTTT.

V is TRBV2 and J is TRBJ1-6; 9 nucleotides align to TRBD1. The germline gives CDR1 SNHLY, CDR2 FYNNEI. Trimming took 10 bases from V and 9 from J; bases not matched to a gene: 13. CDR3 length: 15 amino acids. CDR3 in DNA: TGTGCCACCAAGTCCCGGGACAGGGCCAGTTCACCCCTCCACTTT. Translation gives CATKSRDRASSPLHF.

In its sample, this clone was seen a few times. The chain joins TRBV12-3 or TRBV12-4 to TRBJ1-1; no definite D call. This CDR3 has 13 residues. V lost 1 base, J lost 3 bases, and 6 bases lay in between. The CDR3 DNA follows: TGTGCCAGCAGTTTAGACAGATACACTGAAGCTTTCTTT. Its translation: CASSLDRYTEAFF.

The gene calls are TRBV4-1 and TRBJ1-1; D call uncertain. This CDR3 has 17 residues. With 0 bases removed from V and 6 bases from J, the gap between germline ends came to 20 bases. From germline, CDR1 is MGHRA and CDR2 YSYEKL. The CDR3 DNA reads TGCGCCAGCAGCCAAGATGAGGGATTGGGAGGAAAGCCTGAAGCTTTCTTT. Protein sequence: CASSQDEGLGGKPEAFF.

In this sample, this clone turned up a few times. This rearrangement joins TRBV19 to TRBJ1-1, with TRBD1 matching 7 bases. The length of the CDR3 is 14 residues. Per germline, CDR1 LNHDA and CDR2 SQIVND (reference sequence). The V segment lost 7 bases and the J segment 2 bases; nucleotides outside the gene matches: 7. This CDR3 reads CASTMGTVNTEAFF. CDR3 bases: TGTGCCAGTACCATGGGGACAGTAAACACTGAAGCTTTCTTT.

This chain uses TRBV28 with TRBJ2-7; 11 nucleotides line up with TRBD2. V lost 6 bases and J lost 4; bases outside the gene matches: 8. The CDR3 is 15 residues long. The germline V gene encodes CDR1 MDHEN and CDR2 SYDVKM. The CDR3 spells CASSLAGGNVYEQYF. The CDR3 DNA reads TGTGCCAGCAGCTTAGCGGGAGGGAATGTTTACGAGCAGTACTTC.

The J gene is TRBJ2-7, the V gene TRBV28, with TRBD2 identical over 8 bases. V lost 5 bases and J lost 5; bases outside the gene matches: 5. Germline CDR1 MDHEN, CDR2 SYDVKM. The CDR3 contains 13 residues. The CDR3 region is CASSTRGGDEQYF. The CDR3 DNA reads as TGTGCCAGCAGTACCCGGGGGGGGGACGAGCAGTACTTC.

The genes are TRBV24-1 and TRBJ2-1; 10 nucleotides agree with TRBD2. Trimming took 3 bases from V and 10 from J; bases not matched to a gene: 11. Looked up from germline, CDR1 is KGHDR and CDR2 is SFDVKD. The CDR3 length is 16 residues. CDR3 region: CATSDQASGRGGEQFF. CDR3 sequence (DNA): TGTGCCACCAGTGATCAAGCTAGCGGGAGAGGCGGGGAGCAGTTCTTC.

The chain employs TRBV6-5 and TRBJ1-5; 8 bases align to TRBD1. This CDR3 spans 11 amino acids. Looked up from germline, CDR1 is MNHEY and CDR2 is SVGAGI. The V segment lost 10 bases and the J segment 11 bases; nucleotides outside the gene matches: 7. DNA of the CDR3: TGTGCCATCCTGGAACAGGGGGCCCAGCATTTT. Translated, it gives CAILEQGAQHF.

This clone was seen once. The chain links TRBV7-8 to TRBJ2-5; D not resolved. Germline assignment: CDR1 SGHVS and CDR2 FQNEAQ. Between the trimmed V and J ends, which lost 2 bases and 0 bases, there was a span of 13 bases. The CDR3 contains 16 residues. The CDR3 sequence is CASSLPFIVDQETQYF. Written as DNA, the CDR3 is TGTGCCAGCAGCTTACCTTTCATTGTAGACCAAGAGACCCAGTACTTC.

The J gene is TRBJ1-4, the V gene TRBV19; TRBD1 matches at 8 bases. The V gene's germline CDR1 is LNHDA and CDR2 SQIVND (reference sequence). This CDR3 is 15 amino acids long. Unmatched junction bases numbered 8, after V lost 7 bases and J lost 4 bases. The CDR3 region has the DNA TGTGCCAGTAAAGGGACAGGCGACTTTAATGAAAAACTGTTTTTT. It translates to CASKGTGDFNEKLFF.